The 16 T cell receptor beta chains below all came from one sample that was sequenced in a study of Graves' ophthalmopathy and Graves' hyperthyroidism. Researchers took RNA transcripts and amplified TCR beta CDR3 regions from them. First-round RT-PCR relied on HTBI primers, and a second-round multiplex PCR came next. TCRdb re-called the multiplex PCR reads through MiXCR, storing one row per CDR3 protein. The sample includes approximately 1.2 million distinct CDR3 sequences, 35% to 40% of them seen just once. Sequenced material: peripheral blood or thyroid tissue (not recorded which). The receptor set was obtained from an adult man with Graves' hyperthyroidism.

This clonotype has ten or more counts. The rearrangement links TRBV2 to TRBJ2-7, with 8 bases identical to TRBD1. V trimming: 7 bases; J trimming: 7 bases; junction bases outside the gene matches: 15. Germline V gene lookup returns CDR1 SNHLY and CDR2 FYNNEI. The CDR3 covers 15 residues. CDR3 sequence: CASKVSGQGPLEQYF. CDR3 sequence (DNA): TGTGCCAGCAAAGTGTCAGGACAGGGACCTCTTGAGCAGTACTTC.

In the case of this clonotype: A much larger clone lies a single base off, so this may be a read error. The gene calls are TRBV20-1 and TRBJ1-1, with D maybe TRBD1 (6 bases). Looked up from germline, CDR1 is DFQATT and CDR2 is SNEGSKA (reference sequence). CDR3 size: 13 residues. V was clipped by 5 bases and J by 5 bases, with 15 bases between them. Here the CDR3 DNA reads TGCAGTGCTGGAGGGGGGGCGAGGACTGAAGCTTTCTTT. Translated, it gives CSAGGGARTEAFF.

This clonotype was seen at least ten times. The chain has TRBV2 and TRBJ2-7; 8 bases are shared with TRBD1. Trimming cost V 5 bases and J 4 bases; bases outside gene matches: 4. CDR1 SNHLY and CDR2 FYNNEI come from the germline V gene. CDR3 length: 13 residues. DNA for the CDR3: TGTGCCAGCAGTCGGACAGGGATGTACGAGCAGTACTTC. Its translation: CASSRTGMYEQYF.

The chain combines TRBV12-3 or TRBV12-4 with TRBJ1-1, with no clear D. This CDR3 spans 14 amino acids. The V gene lost 5 bases and the J gene lost 4 bases, with 14 bases spanning the gap. CDR3 DNA: TGTGCCAGCAGTCAAACGGGGTTGTCCACTGAAGCTTTCTTT. It codes for CASSQTGLSTEAFF.

The gene calls are TRBV25-1 and TRBJ1-6; D is unclear. CDR1 and CDR2 (germline): MGHDK, SYGVNS. This CDR3 has 16 residues. The V and J ends lost 10 bases and 6 bases respectively, with 22 bases between them. The CDR3 region is CATISTATAGNSPLHF. The CDR3 coding sequence is TGTGCCACCATCTCCACGGCGACGGCTGGTAATTCACCCCTCCACTTT. Based on the CDR3 plus reference TRBV25-1 and TRBJ1-6, the full variable domain is EADIYQTPRYLVIGTGKKITLECSQTMGHDKMYWYQQDPGMELHLIHYSYGVNSTEKGDLSSESTVSRIRTEHFPLTLESARPSHTSQYLCATISTATAGNSPLHFGNGTRLTVT.

In this sample, this clonotype turned up many times. The chain employs TRBV20-1 and TRBJ2-7, with a tentative D call TRBD1 (6 bases). The germline V gene encodes CDR1 DFQATT and CDR2 SNEGSKA (reference sequence). The CDR3 extends over 14 amino acids. Trimming pared 5 bases from V and 2 bases from J, leaving 16 bases between. CDR3 loop: CSAFTRDITYEQYF. The CDR3 DNA reads TGCAGTGCTTTTACCCGGGACATTACCTACGAGCAGTACTTC.

This clonotype was detected many times. The chain carries TRBV15 and TRBJ2-6; the D gene could be TRBD1 or TRBD2 (5 bases each). Germline values: CDR1 LNHNV, CDR2 YYDKDF (reference sequence). V shed 1 base and J shed 0 bases, with 10 bases lying between them. This CDR3 is built from 17 residues. As DNA, the CDR3 is TGTGCCACCAGCAGAGTTAGGGACGGCTCTGGGGCCAACGTCCTGACTTTC. Translated: CATSRVRDGSGANVLTF.

As to this clonotype: A much larger clone lies a single base off, so this may be a read error. J is TRBJ2-2 and V is TRBV29-1; D is perhaps TRBD1 (6 bases). This CDR3 spans 13 amino acids. V was trimmed by 4 bases and J by 2 bases, leaving 8 bases between them. Germline CDR1 and CDR2: SQVTM and ANQGSEA. Here the CDR3 reads CSVAGVNTGELFF. In DNA, the CDR3 is TGCAGCGTTGCAGGGGTAAACACCGGGGAGCTGTTTTTT.

V gene TRBV6-5 combines with J gene TRBJ2-7, with D possibly matching TRBD1 (6 bases). The CDR3 is 16 amino acids. Trimming took off 6 bases at V and 5 bases at J, with 23 bases between the two ends. The V gene's germline CDR1 is MNHEY and CDR2 SVGAGI. The CDR3 here is CASRTGQRTEYHEQYF. In nucleotides, the CDR3 is TGTGCCAGCAGAACCGGACAGCGAACGGAGTACCACGAGCAGTACTTC.

The chain carries TRBV7-6 and TRBJ2-5; 10 positions agree with TRBD1. V shed 3 bases and J 6 bases; nucleotides not matched to a gene: 13. The length of the CDR3 is 17 residues. In germline, CDR1 is SGHVS, CDR2 FNYEAQ. The CDR3 DNA reads as TGTGCCAGCAGCTTGGATTCCGGGACAGGGGTCCTGAAGACCCAGTACTTC. It yields the protein CASSLDSGTGVLKTQYF.

This clonotype was found many times. The chain joins TRBV7-2 to TRBJ1-3; no firm D call. V was trimmed by 2 bases and J by 4 bases, leaving 12 bases between them. Germline CDR1 SGHTA, CDR2 FQGNSA. This CDR3 is 15 amino acids long. The CDR3 DNA sequence: TGTGCCAGCAGCTTACGGGGTGCGGGGGGAAACACCATATATTTT. It specifies CASSLRGAGGNTIYF.

Details on this clonotype: Being one base from a much bigger clone, this may be a read error. V is TRBV7-2 and J is TRBJ2-7, with TRBD2 matching over 11 bases. The V gene's germline CDR1 is SGHTA and CDR2 FQGNSA. This CDR3 has 14 amino acids. The CDR3 is CASSTRLAGREQHF. The CDR3 DNA follows: TGTGCCAGCAGCACCCGACTAGCGGGGCGCGAGCAGCACTTC.

On this clonotype: One base away lies a much larger clone, so this may be a sequencing read error. This chain links TRBV5-1 with TRBJ1-4; D perhaps matches TRBD1 (5 bases). CDR3 length equals 16 residues. Trimming took off 6 bases at V and 5 bases at J, with 20 bases between the two ends. CDR1 SGHRS and CDR2 YFSETQ come from the germline V gene. The DNA for the CDR3 is TGCGCCAGCAAAATGAATCGGGGGTGGACGAATGAAAAACTGTTTTTT. Its protein product is CASKMNRGWTNEKLFF.

This clonotype was observed a few times. The chain is built from TRBV7-8 and TRBJ2-2; unclear D gene. This CDR3 is 15 amino acids long. Germline values: CDR1 SGHVS, CDR2 FQNEAQ. Trimming stripped 5 bases from V and 1 base from J, with 11 bases between. DNA of the CDR3: TGTGCCAGCAGCCCCAGCCCCCAGAACACCGGGGAGCTGTTTTTT. It translates to CASSPSPQNTGELFF.

As regards this clonotype: Relative to the germline gene, one junction end is altered; a read error may explain this. This chain joins TRBV6-5 and TRBJ2-7; TRBD2 matches 9 bases. The CDR3 is made up of 15 amino acids. CDR1 and CDR2 (germline): MNHEY, SVGAGI. The CDR3 region has the DNA TGTGCCAGCAGCCCCGGGCTAGCGGGGACCTACGAGCGGTACTTC. Protein sequence: CASSPGLAGTYERYF.

This clonotype has a count of ten or more. The chain combines TRBV10-3 with TRBJ1-6, with D possibly matching TRBD1 (6 bases). From germline, CDR1 is ENHRY and CDR2 SYGVKD. Trimming shortened V by 2 bases and J by 0 bases, and 17 bases separated the two germline ends. The CDR3 consists of 19 residues. Here the CDR3 DNA reads TGTGCCATCAGTGAGAGCCACCCCAGGGGTTCCTCCTATAATTCACCCCTCCACTTT. This sequence encodes CAISESHPRGSSYNSPLHF.